Following are 19 T cell receptor beta chains from one sample sequenced in a study of blood T cell repertoires in COVID-19 (dated by TCRdb to between 2020 and 2021). To prepare the library, the immunoSEQ multiplex PCR assay was applied. Imported from immuneACCESS, the table was reduced by TCRdb to in-frame sequences with V and J called. These copies leave out some clones; in studies compared against another copy, an unresolved V gene accounts for under half, and the cause of the remainder is not known. The sample table contains under 300,000 clones; only one count was recorded for about 88% of them. Roughly 1.7% of the sample rests with the top ten. Sequenced: PBMCs or T cells enriched from blood (not recorded which). The receptors stem from a woman in her fifties or sixties who had recovered from COVID-19.

This clone was counted a single time. This chain links TRBV11-2 with TRBJ1-5; D is possibly TRBD1 (5 bases). V was cut by 4 bases and J by 6 bases, with 13 bases left in between. Germline V gene lookup returns CDR1 SGHAT and CDR2 FQNNGV. This CDR3 is built from 14 residues. The CDR3 sequence: CASSSRGGSQPQHF. The CDR3 nucleotides are TGTGCCAGCAGCTCCCGGGGGGGTTCTCAGCCCCAGCATTTT.

The rearrangement links TRBV3-1 (or the pseudogene TRBV3-2) to TRBJ2-7; D might be TRBD2 (5 bases). Trimming took off 4 bases at V and 10 bases at J, with 14 bases between the two ends. Germline assignment: CDR1 LGHDT and CDR2 YNNKEL (reference sequence). The CDR3 extends over 12 amino acids. CDR3: CASSLGLSYQYF. The DNA of the CDR3 is TGTGCCAGCAGCCTCGGACTGTCGTACCAGTACTTC.

The rearrangement joins TRBV5-4 to TRBJ2-3, with 8 bases that match TRBD2. The V gene end was trimmed by 0 bases and the J gene end by 2 bases; junction bases not matched to a gene: 5. Germline V lookup: CDR1 SGHNT, CDR2 YYREEE (reference sequence). The CDR3 is 16 amino acids. Written as DNA, the CDR3 is TGTGCCAGCAGCTTGGTTGCGGGAGGCCTCACAGATACGCAGTATTTT. Translated: CASSLVAGGLTDTQYF.

The chain couples TRBV7-6 to TRBJ2-3; 12 bases align to TRBD2. Germline lookup yields CDR1 SGHVS and CDR2 FNYEAQ. V lost 5 bases to trimming and J lost 2 bases; unmatched junction nucleotides: 11. The CDR3 loop spans 18 amino acids. CDR3 in DNA: TGTGCCAGCAGCGAGAGGACTAGCGGGATCCCACTCACAGATACGCAGTATTTT. Translating gives CASSERTSGIPLTDTQYF.

J is TRBJ1-5 and V is TRBV5-6, with TRBD1 matching 12 bases. The CDR3 extends over 17 amino acids. Germline values: CDR1 SGHDT, CDR2 YYEEEE. V gave up 4 bases and J gave up 4 bases; unmatched junction bases: 9. In DNA, the CDR3 is TGTGCCAGCAGCAAGGGACAGGGGGCGGCTGGTAATCAGCCCCAGCATTTT. As protein: CASSKGQGAAGNQPQHF.

This rearrangement joins TRBV27 to TRBJ1-5; 9 positions match TRBD1. The CDR3 runs to 15 residues. Losses at the gene ends were 4 bases for V and 5 bases for J; bases not matched to a gene: 6. CDR1 is MNHEY and CDR2 is SMNVEV in the germline V gene (reference sequence). The CDR3 spells CASSSGTGWDQPQHF. The CDR3 coding sequence is TGTGCCAGCAGTTCCGGGACAGGGTGGGATCAGCCCCAGCATTTT.

The CDR3 here is CASSQIYGGITGELFF. CDR3 nucleotide sequence: TGTGCCAGCAGCCAAATTTACGGGGGAATCACCGGGGAGCTGTTTTTT. The V and J genes are TRBV14 and TRBJ2-2, with TRBD2 as a possible D gene (6 bases). V was shortened by 2 bases and J by 4 bases, with 14 bases between the two germline ends. Germline V gene sequence: CDR1 SGHDN, CDR2 FVKESK. The CDR3 is 16 residues long.

CDR3 in DNA: TGTGCCAGCAGCGTAGCCGGAAGGGGCTCCTACAATGAGCAGTTCTTC. Its protein is CASSVAGRGSYNEQFF. The J gene is TRBJ2-1, the V gene TRBV9; D may be TRBD1 (5 bases). Deletions cut 0 bases from V and 0 bases from J, with 10 bases between. CDR3 length: 16 amino acids. CDR1 and CDR2 from the germline V gene are SGDLS and YYNGEE.

The gene calls are TRBV3-1 (or the pseudogene TRBV3-2) and TRBJ2-2, with D possibly TRBD2 on 5 matching bases. V lost 1 base and J lost 6, with 12 bases in between. This CDR3 is 15 amino acids long. CDR1 is LGHDT, CDR2 YNNKEL, per germline (reference sequence). CDR3 coding DNA: TGTGCCAGCAGCCAAGTGGCGGGTTCAGCCGGGGAGCTGTTTTTT. This sequence encodes CASSQVAGSAGELFF.

This chain links TRBV6-5 with TRBJ2-7; 7 nucleotides line up with TRBD2. V dropped 3 bases and J dropped 5; count of bases not matched to a gene: 7. The CDR3 is made up of 14 amino acids. CDR1 is MNHEY, CDR2 SVGAGI, per germline. In DNA, the CDR3 is TGTGCCAGCAGTTATCGGCGGGAGTCCAACGAGCAGTACTTC. It translates to CASSYRRESNEQYF.

The chain uses TRBV7-9 and TRBJ2-1; 12 nucleotides line up with TRBD2. Germline values: CDR1 SEHNR, CDR2 FQNEAQ (reference sequence). Germline trimming cut 5 bases from V and 6 bases from J; bases unmatched to any gene: 8. CDR3 length: 16 residues. This CDR3 reads CASSATSGRRRNEQFF. The CDR3 bases are TGTGCCAGCAGCGCCACTAGCGGGAGGCGCCGCAATGAGCAGTTCTTC.

The chain joins TRBV12-3 or TRBV12-4 to TRBJ1-3; D unclear. There are 13 residues in the CDR3. V gave up 11 bases and J gave up 2 bases, with 13 bases separating them. CDR3 loop: CAYQRLAGNTIYF. DNA of the CDR3: TGTGCCTATCAGCGTTTGGCTGGAAACACCATATATTTT.

This clone was seen more than once but under ten times. The chain recombines TRBV2 with TRBJ2-3; 8 positions match TRBD2. The CDR3 sequence is 15 residues long. Trimming at V came to 3 bases and at J to 5 bases, leaving 7 bases not matched to a gene. Per the germline V gene, CDR1 is SNHLY and CDR2 is FYNNEI. The CDR3 bases are TGTGCCAGCAGTGAGAGGGGACTAGAGGTAGATACGCAGTATTTT. Its protein product is CASSERGLEVDTQYF.

A single count supports this clone. The V and J genes are TRBV7-2 and TRBJ1-2; D is unclear. CDR1 and CDR2 from the germline V gene are SGHTA and FQGNSA. There are 15 residues in the CDR3. V was clipped by 2 bases and J by 4 bases, with 14 bases between them. CDR3 protein: CASSLTEFSRYGYTF. CDR3 sequence (DNA): TGTGCCAGCAGCTTAACAGAATTCAGCCGCTATGGCTACACCTTC.

The chain combines TRBV9 with TRBJ2-1; 9 bases match TRBD2. Looked up from germline, CDR1 is SGDLS and CDR2 is YYNGEE. This CDR3 comprises 15 residues. V dropped 5 bases and J dropped 6; count of bases not matched to a gene: 9. The CDR3 nucleotides are TGTGCCAGCAGTTTGGGGGCTAGCGGGACCAATGAGCAGTTCTTC. Its translation: CASSLGASGTNEQFF.

The chain carries TRBV6-2 or TRBV6-3 and TRBJ1-5, with D possibly TRBD1 on 6 matching bases. Germline V gives CDR1 MNHEY, CDR2 SVGEGT. V dropped 0 bases and J dropped 4 bases, with 13 bases sitting between them. This CDR3 comprises 16 residues. The CDR3 DNA sequence: TGTGCCAGCAGTTACTCTTTAGGGGGGGAGAATCAGCCCCAGCATTTT. Translating gives CASSYSLGGENQPQHF.

Only a few counts were recorded for this clone. The genes are TRBV10-3 and TRBJ1-1, with D perhaps TRBD1 (5 bases). The CDR3 spans 13 residues. V lost 10 bases to trimming and J lost 0 bases, with 12 bases between them. Germline CDR1 ENHRY, CDR2 SYGVKD. The CDR3 nucleotides read TGTGCCACGAAAACAGGTCTGAACACTGAAGCTTTCTTT. It specifies CATKTGLNTEAFF.

The genes are TRBV27 and TRBJ1-1, with D possibly TRBD1 on 6 matching bases. Trimming cost V 4 bases and J 0 bases, with 9 bases left between them. Looked up from germline, CDR1 is MNHEY and CDR2 is SMNVEV (reference sequence). The CDR3 runs to 14 residues. The CDR3 DNA follows: TGTGCCAGCAGTTGGCAGGGGCTGAACACTGAAGCTTTCTTT. Encoded protein: CASSWQGLNTEAFF.

The chain carries TRBV3-1 (or the pseudogene TRBV3-2) and TRBJ1-2; TRBD1 matches at 7 bases. Per the germline V gene, CDR1 is LGHDT and CDR2 is YNNKEL (reference sequence). The CDR3 has 16 residues. The V gene end was trimmed by 0 bases and the J gene end by 4 bases; junction bases not matched to a gene: 8. The CDR3 region has the DNA TGTGCCAGCAGCCAAGACAGTTATGGGACAGTCTATGGCTACACCTTC. Translated, it gives CASSQDSYGTVYGYTF.